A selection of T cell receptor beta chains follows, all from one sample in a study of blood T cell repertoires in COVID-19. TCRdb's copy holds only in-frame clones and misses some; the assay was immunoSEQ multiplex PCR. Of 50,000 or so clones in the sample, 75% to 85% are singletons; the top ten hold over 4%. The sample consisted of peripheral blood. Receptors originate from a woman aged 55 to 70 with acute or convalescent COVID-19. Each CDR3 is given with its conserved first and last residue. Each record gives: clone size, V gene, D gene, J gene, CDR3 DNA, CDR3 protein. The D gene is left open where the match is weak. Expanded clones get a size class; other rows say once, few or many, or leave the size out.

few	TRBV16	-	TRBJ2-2	TGTGCCAGCAGCCCCCTTCGCACCGGGGAGCTGTTTTTT	CASSPLRTGELFF
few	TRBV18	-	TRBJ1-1	TGTGCCAGCTCACCACCAACAGGGCAAACAACTGAAGCTTTCTTT	CASSPPTGQTTEAFF
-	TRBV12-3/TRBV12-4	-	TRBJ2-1	TGTGCCAGCAGTTGGGAGTCCTACAATGAGCAGTTCTTC	CASSWESYNEQFF
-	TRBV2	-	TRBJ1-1	TGTGCCAGCAGCGTACAGGGAAGGACTGAAGCTTTCTTT	CASSVQGRTEAFF
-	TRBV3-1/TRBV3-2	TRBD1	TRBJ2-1	TGTGCCAGCAGCTTGGACAGGGGCGTATACAATGAGCAGTTCTTC	CASSLDRGVYNEQFF
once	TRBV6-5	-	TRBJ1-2	TGTGCCAGCACCCACGGGTCCACAGGGCGCGATGGCTACACCTTC	CASTHGSTGRDGYTF
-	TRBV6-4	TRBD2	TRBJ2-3	TGTGCCAGCAGTGAAGCTTCTGGGAGGGCGGCAGATACGCAGTATTTT	CASSEASGRAADTQYF
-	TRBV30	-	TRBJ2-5	TGTGCCTGGAGTGCCTCCCGAGGGACCCAGTACTTC	CAWSASRGTQYF
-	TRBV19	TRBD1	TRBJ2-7	TGTGCCAGTAGTATAGCGAGGACAGGATTAGCCTACGAGCAGTACTTC	CASSIARTGLAYEQYF
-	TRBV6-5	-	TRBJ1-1	TGTGCCAGCAGAAAAACAGGGAACACTGAAGCTTTCTTT	CASRKTGNTEAFF
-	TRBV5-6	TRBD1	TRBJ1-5	TGTGCCAGCAGCCTCAGACAGGGGGCGAATCAGCCCCAGCATTTT	CASSLRQGANQPQHF
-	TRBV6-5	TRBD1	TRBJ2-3	TGTGCCAGCAGGGGACAGTTTAGCACAGATACGCAGTATTTT	CASRGQFSTDTQYF
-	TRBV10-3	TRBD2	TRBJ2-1	TGTGCCATCAGTGCTAGCGGGGGGGCCTACAATGAGCAGTTCTTC	CAISASGGAYNEQFF
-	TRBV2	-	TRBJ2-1	TGTGCCAGCAGTCCCGGTTACAATGAGCAGTTCTTC	CASSPGYNEQFF
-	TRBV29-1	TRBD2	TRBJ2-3	TGCAGCCAGGCGGGGGGGGCCGATAGCACAGATACGCAGTATTTT	CSQAGGADSTDTQYF
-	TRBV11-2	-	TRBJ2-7	TGTGCCAGCAGCTTAGACGCTAGTCAGTCCTACGAGCAGTACTTC	CASSLDASQSYEQYF
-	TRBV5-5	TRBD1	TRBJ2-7	TGTGCCAGCAGCTTCGGGACAAGGACAGGAGAGCAGTACTTC	CASSFGTRTGEQYF
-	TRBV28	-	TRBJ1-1	TGTGCCAGCGATAGGGGTGGGACTGAAGCTTTCTTT	CASDRGGTEAFF
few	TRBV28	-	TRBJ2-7	TGTGCCAGCAGTTCCCGGACATTTGGCGTCTACGAGCAGTACTTC	CASSSRTFGVYEQYF
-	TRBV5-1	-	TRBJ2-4	TGCGCCAGCAGCTTGGCCGGAAACATTCAGTACTTC	CASSLAGNIQYF
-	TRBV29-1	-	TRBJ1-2	TGCAGCGTGTGGGCCGAGACAGGAGACTATGGCTACACCTTC	CSVWAETGDYGYTF
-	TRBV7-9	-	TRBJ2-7	TGTGCCAGCAGCCCTAATCCTCCAAGTTACGAGCAGTACTTC	CASSPNPPSYEQYF
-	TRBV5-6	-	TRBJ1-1	TGTGCCAGCGTTACCATGACGGGCGGGACTGAAGCTTTCTTT	CASVTMTGGTEAFF
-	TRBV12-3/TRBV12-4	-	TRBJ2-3	TGTGCCAGCAGTTCGGAGTTCACAGATACGCAGTATTTT	CASSSEFTDTQYF
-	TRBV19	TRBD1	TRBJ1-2	TGTGCCAGTAGTATTTCAGGGGGCGGAAGAGATAACTATGGCTACACCTTC	CASSISGGGRDNYGYTF
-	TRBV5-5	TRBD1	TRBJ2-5	TGTGCCAGCAGCAATTCGGGGACAGGGGTACAAGAGACCCAGTACTTC	CASSNSGTGVQETQYF
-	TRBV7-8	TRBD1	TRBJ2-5	TGTGCCAGCAGCGACTGGGACAGGGGATTCGGGACCCAGTACTTC	CASSDWDRGFGTQYF
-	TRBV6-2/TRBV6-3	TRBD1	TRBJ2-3	TGTGCCAGCAGTTACCCGGACAGGGGCACAGATACGCAGTATTTT	CASSYPDRGTDTQYF
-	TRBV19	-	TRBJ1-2	TGTGCCAGCAATGCCCGGCAGGCCGGTGGCTACACCTTC	CASNARQAGGYTF
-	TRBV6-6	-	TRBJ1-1	TGTGCCAGCAGCAGACAGGTTGGGGACACTGAAGCTTTCTTT	CASSRQVGDTEAFF
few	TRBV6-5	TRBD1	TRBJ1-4	TGTGCCAGCAGCCTGGCGACAGGGACTAATGAAAAACTGTTTTTT	CASSLATGTNEKLFF
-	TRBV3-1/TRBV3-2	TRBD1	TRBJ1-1	TGTGCCAGCAGCCTCCGGACAGGCCCCATGCCGGCCACTGAAGCTTTCTTT	CASSLRTGPMPATEAFF
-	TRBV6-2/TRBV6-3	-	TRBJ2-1	TGTGCCAGCAGTTATGGGGCGGCTTCTTACAATGAGCAGTTCTTC	CASSYGAASYNEQFF
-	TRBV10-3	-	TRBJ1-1	TGTGCCATCAGTGAGTCCAGACAGAACACTGAAGCTTTCTTT	CAISESRQNTEAFF
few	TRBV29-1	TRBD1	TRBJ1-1	TGCAGCGTTGAGGGACAGGGAGGCACTGAAGCTTTCTTT	CSVEGQGGTEAFF
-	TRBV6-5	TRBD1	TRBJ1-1	TGTGCCAGCAGTTGGGGGGACAGGGGACGCACTGAAGCTTTCTTT	CASSWGDRGRTEAFF
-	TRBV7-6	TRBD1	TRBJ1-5	TGTGCCAGCAGCAGACAGGGGATCAATCAGCCCCAGCATTTT	CASSRQGINQPQHF
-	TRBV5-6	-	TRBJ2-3	TGTGCCAGCAGCTTGGAACAGTACAGCACAGATACGCAGTATTTT	CASSLEQYSTDTQYF
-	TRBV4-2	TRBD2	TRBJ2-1	TGTGCCAGCAGCCAAGGACTAGCGGGGGGCAATGAGCAGTTCTTC	CASSQGLAGGNEQFF
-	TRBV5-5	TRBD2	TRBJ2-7	TGTGCCAGCAGCCTCGAGCTAGCGGGTTCTTACGAGCAGTACTTC	CASSLELAGSYEQYF
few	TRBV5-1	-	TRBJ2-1	TGCGCCAGCAGCTTGGGGACAGTTCTTGAGCAGTTCTTC	CASSLGTVLEQFF
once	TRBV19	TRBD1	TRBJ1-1	TGTGCCAGTAGTTCGGCCGGGACAGGGGGCGCATGGACTGAAGCTTTCTTT	CASSSAGTGGAWTEAFF
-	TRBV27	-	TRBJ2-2	TGTGCCAGCAGTTTAAGAAGGATGAGCGCCGGGGAGCTGTTTTTT	CASSLRRMSAGELFF
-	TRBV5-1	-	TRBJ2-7	TGCGCCAGCAGCTACGGGACTGCCAACTACGAGCAGTACTTC	CASSYGTANYEQYF
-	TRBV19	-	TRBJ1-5	TGTGCCAGCCGGGACATTAATCAGCCCCAGCATTTT	CASRDINQPQHF
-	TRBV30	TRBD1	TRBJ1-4	TGTGCCTGGAGTCCCCAAACAGGGGTCGACGAAAAACTGTTTTTT	CAWSPQTGVDEKLFF
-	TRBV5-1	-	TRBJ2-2	TGCGCCAGCAGCCCGGACAGTGTTGGTATCGGGGAGCTGTTTTTT	CASSPDSVGIGELFF
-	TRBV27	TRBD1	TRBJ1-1	TGTGCCAGCAGTCCAAGGACAGGGCTGAACACTGAAGCTTTCTTT	CASSPRTGLNTEAFF
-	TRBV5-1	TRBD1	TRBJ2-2	TGCGCCAGCGGCAGAGGGACAGCTAACACCGGGGAGCTGTTTTTT	CASGRGTANTGELFF
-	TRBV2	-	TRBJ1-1	TGTGCCAGCACCGGGGAGGGGATTGCTTTCTTT	CASTGEGIAFF
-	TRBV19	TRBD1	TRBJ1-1	TGTGCCAGTAGTATACAGGGGGTAAATACTGAAGCTTTCTTT	CASSIQGVNTEAFF
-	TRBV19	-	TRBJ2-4	TGTGCCAGTGTGGATAGCGGAGAAAACATTCAGTACTTC	CASVDSGENIQYF
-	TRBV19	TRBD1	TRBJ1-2	TGTGCCAGTAGATGGACAGGGGGCAACATCCCTGGGGCGGGTGGCTACACCTTC	CASRWTGGNIPGAGGYTF
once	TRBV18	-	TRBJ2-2	TGTGCCAGCTCACCGCTAGTCGGGGAGCTGTTTTTT	CASSPLVGELFF
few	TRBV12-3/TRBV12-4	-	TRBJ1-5	TGTGCCAGCAGACGGGGAGAAAATCAGCCCCAGCATTTT	CASRRGENQPQHF
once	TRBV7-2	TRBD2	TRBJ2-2	TGTGCCAGCAGCTACTTGCCCGGGACTAGCGGGGCGAACACCGGGGAGCTGTTTTTT	CASSYLPGTSGANTGELFF
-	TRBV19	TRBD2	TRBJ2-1	TGTGCCAGTAGTATTAGGTCCGGGAGGGGAAAGAACAATGAGCAGTTCTTC	CASSIRSGRGKNNEQFF
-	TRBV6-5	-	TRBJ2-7	TGTGCCACCAGTTCGCAGTCCCTCTCCTACGAGCAGTACTTC	CATSSQSLSYEQYF
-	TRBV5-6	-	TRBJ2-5	TGTGCCAGCAGCCCCAGGGATAGGGAGACCCAGTACTTC	CASSPRDRETQYF
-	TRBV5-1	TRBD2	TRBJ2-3	TGCGCCAGCAGCTCCGGCCTAGCGGGAGGGCCAAAGTTCACAGATACGCAGTATTTT	CASSSGLAGGPKFTDTQYF